This passage covers 6 T cell receptor beta chains from one sample sequenced in a study of blood T cell repertoires in COVID-19. Repertoires were generated with immunoSEQ multiplex PCR, while TCRdb's copy carries only in-frame clones and drops some. The sample records 150,000 or so clones, more than 85% being singletons. Sequencing used PBMCs or T cells enriched from blood (not recorded which). These receptors were collected from a human donor with acute COVID-19. The donor label of this sample is uncertain.

This rearrangement joins TRBV7-2 to TRBJ2-3, with 9 bases lining up with TRBD2. Germline loops: CDR1 SGHTA, CDR2 FQGNSA. V was pared by 5 bases and J by 2 bases, with 5 bases of the junction left unmatched. The CDR3 spans 15 residues. In DNA, the CDR3 is TGTGCCAGCAGCCTGGGGACTAGCTTCACAGATACGCAGTATTTT. Its protein is CASSLGTSFTDTQYF.

The V and J genes are TRBV12-3 or TRBV12-4 and TRBJ2-1, with D hard to call. The CDR3 loop spans 13 amino acids. Trimming removed 8 bases from V and 4 bases from J, with 12 bases in between. The CDR3 sequence is CASRSTKYNEQFF. In DNA, the CDR3 is TGTGCCAGCCGTTCCACTAAGTACAATGAGCAGTTCTTC.

Notes on this clone: An end of the junction does not agree with germline; a read error may underlie this. The chain joins TRBV7-3 to TRBJ2-6, with 11 bases identical to TRBD2. This CDR3 contains 20 residues. Germline values: CDR1 SGHTA, CDR2 FQGTGA. In DNA form, the CDR3 reads TGCGCCAGCAGCGACGCGGGGCTAGCGGGGGGAATCTCTGGGGCCAACGTCCTGACTTTC. This codes for CASSDAGLAGGISGANVLTF. Full variable domain (missing parts from reference TRBV7-3 and TRBJ2-6): GAGVSQTPSNKVTEKGKYVELRCDPISGHTALYWYRQSLGQGPEFLIYFQGTGAADDSGLPNDRFFAVRPEGSVSTLKIQRTERGDSAVYLCASSDAGLAGGISGANVLTFGAGSRLTVL.

The genes are TRBV30 and TRBJ2-7, with 11 bases aligning to TRBD2. CDR1 is GTSNPN and CDR2 is SVGIG in the germline V gene (reference sequence). CDR3 length equals 17 residues. The J segment lost 0 bases and the V segment lost 3 bases, leaving 10 bases of the junction unmatched. CDR3 protein: CAWSRSGGAVSSYEQYF. The CDR3 DNA reads as TGTGCCTGGAGCCGTAGCGGGGGGGCCGTTAGCTCCTACGAGCAGTACTTC.

The genes are TRBV7-9 and TRBJ2-5, with D possibly matching TRBD1 (5 bases). The germline V and J ends were trimmed by 6 bases and 1 base, with 12 bases remaining between them. CDR1 is SEHNR, CDR2 FQNEAQ, per germline (reference sequence). The CDR3 has 14 residues. CDR3 sequence (DNA): TGTGCCAGCAGTACAGCTCAGGGCCAAGAGACCCAGTACTTC. Translating gives CASSTAQGQETQYF. Supplemented by reference TRBV7-9 and TRBJ2-5, the full variable domain reads DTGVSQNPRHKITKRGQNVTFRCDPISEHNRLYWYRQTLGQGPEFLTYFQNEAQLEKSRLLSDRFSAERPKGSFSTLEIQRTEQGDSAMYLCASSTAQGQETQYFGPGTRLLVL.

The CDR3 is CASSVARGLGDTQYF. The CDR3 DNA reads as TGTGCCAGCAGCGTAGCGCGGGGGCTCGGGGATACGCAGTATTTT. This chain connects TRBV9 to TRBJ2-3, with D maybe TRBD2 (7 bases). CDR1 is SGDLS and CDR2 is YYNGEE in the germline V gene. The V end lost 0 bases, the J end lost 6 bases, and 14 bases lay between the germline ends. The CDR3 spans 15 residues.